Below, 29 T cell receptor beta chains from the same sample are listed, as sequenced in a study of shared clonotypes between healthy human individuals. Libraries were prepared by immunoSEQ multiplex PCR; TCRdb keeps only in-frame clonotypes and omits some of them. The table shows roughly 2,000,000 clones, with around 95% occurring only once. The naive CD8 population came from CD45RO-negative cells selected for CCR7, without terminally differentiated effector memory CD45RA+ cells. The material sequenced was naive CD8+ T cells from PBMCs. The source is a young man in good health. Some clones in this sample may be carry-over from other donors' samples.

This clone was recorded a few times. The CDR3 loop reads CASSQDSYGYTF. The CDR3 DNA reads as TGTGCCAGCAGTCAGGACAGCTATGGCTACACCTTC. The chain has TRBV7-9 and TRBJ1-2, with D perhaps matching TRBD1 (6 bases). CDR3 length: 12 residues. V lost 6 bases and J lost 4, with 9 bases in between. Germline loops: CDR1 SEHNR, CDR2 FQNEAQ (reference sequence). The full variable domain, its missing parts supplied by reference TRBV7-9 and TRBJ1-2, is DTGVSQNPRHKITKRGQNVTFRCDPISEHNRLYWYRQTLGQGPEFLTYFQNEAQLEKSRLLSDRFSAERPKGSFSTLEIQRTEQGDSAMYLCASSQDSYGYTFGSGTRLTVV.

The V gene is TRBV28, the J gene TRBJ2-5; tentative D call: TRBD1 (6 bases). The germline CDR1 and CDR2 sequences are MDHEN and SYDVKM. This CDR3 is 14 amino acids long. V lost 3 bases, J lost 5 bases, and 13 bases lay in between. The CDR3, as DNA: TGTGCCAGCAGTTTCGACAGGAGTGGCGAGACCCAGTACTTC. Its translation is CASSFDRSGETQYF.

This rearrangement joins TRBV5-1 to TRBJ2-1; the match to TRBD2 covers 11 bases. This CDR3 has 15 amino acids. The germline CDR1 and CDR2 sequences are SGHRS and YFSETQ. V gave up 4 bases and J gave up 12 bases; unmatched junction bases: 12. CDR3 sequence reads: CASSPFSGREVVQFF. The CDR3 coding sequence is TGCGCCAGCAGCCCCTTTAGCGGGAGGGAGGTAGTGCAGTTCTTC.

This clone appeared a single time. V usage is TRBV5-8 and J usage is TRBJ1-5, with a weak D call TRBD1 (6 bases). V shed 1 base and J shed 6 bases, with 11 bases lying between them. Per the germline V gene, CDR1 is SGHTS and CDR2 is YDEGEE. This CDR3 has 14 amino acids. The CDR3 is CASSLTGSGQPQHF. The CDR3 DNA reads TGTGCCAGCAGCTTGACAGGGTCGGGTCAGCCCCAGCATTTT.

Only one count was recorded for this clone. V is TRBV5-1 and J is TRBJ1-2; D not certain. The germline gives CDR1 SGHRS, CDR2 YFSETQ. Trimming took off 0 bases at V and 2 bases at J, with 5 bases between the two ends. This CDR3 is 13 amino acids long. The CDR3, as DNA: TGCGCCAGCAGCTTGGAAACAAACTATGGCTACACCTTC. Its translation is CASSLETNYGYTF. The whole variable domain, remainder taken from reference TRBV5-1 and TRBJ1-2, is KAGVTQTPRYLIKTRGQQVTLSCSPISGHRSVSWYQQTPGQGLQFLFEYFSETQRNKGNFPGRFSGRQFSNSRSEMNVSTLELGDSALYLCASSLETNYGYTFGSGTRLTVV.

The chain carries TRBV18 and TRBJ2-7, with TRBD2 identical over 13 bases. The CDR3 spans 19 residues. J gave up 4 bases and V 2 bases, and 14 bases lay outside the gene matches. CDR1 and CDR2 from the germline V gene are KGHSH and LQKENI. CDR3 sequence: CASSPESTRGLAGVYEQYF. The DNA for the CDR3 is TGTGCCAGCTCACCAGAGAGCACTCGAGGACTAGCGGGAGTATACGAGCAGTACTTC.

Details on this clone: Distinct nucleotide sequences in the sample also encode this CDR3. J is TRBJ2-1 and V is TRBV9, with D possibly being TRBD2 (5 bases). Per germline, CDR1 SGDLS and CDR2 YYNGEE. V lost 3 bases, J lost 0 bases, and 10 bases lay in between. This CDR3 comprises 15 residues. The CDR3 sequence: CASSESGSSYNEQFF. The CDR3 coding sequence is TGTGCCAGCAGCGAGAGCGGAAGCTCCTACAATGAGCAGTTCTTC.

The V gene is TRBV27, the J gene TRBJ1-5; the D gene is possibly TRBD1 (6 bases). This CDR3 contains 16 residues. Germline V gene sequence: CDR1 MNHEY, CDR2 SMNVEV (reference sequence). Deletions cut 0 bases from V and 3 bases from J, with 12 bases between. In DNA, the CDR3 is TGTGCCAGCAGTTTATCGGCGGGGGACAACAATCAGCCCCAGCATTTT. As protein: CASSLSAGDNNQPQHF.

This chain joins TRBV27 and TRBJ2-3; 8 bases match TRBD1. Germline CDR1 MNHEY, CDR2 SMNVEV (reference sequence). Trimming at V came to 3 bases and at J to 2 bases, leaving 13 bases not matched to a gene. The CDR3 totals 18 residues. CDR3 sequence (DNA): TGTGCCAGCAGTTTGTTGTGGGAGACAGGGGCCAACACAGATACGCAGTATTTT. This translates into CASSLLWETGANTDTQYF.

The rearrangement uses TRBV6-5 and TRBJ1-2, with 10 bases fitting TRBD1. Per the germline V gene, CDR1 is MNHEY and CDR2 is SVGAGI. This CDR3 spans 14 amino acids. V shed 6 bases, J shed 2 bases, and the junction held 3 bases outside the gene matches. The CDR3 nucleotides are TGTGCCAGCAGAAGGGACAGGGGAAACTATGGCTACACCTTC. It specifies CASRRDRGNYGYTF.

V usage is TRBV29-1 and J usage is TRBJ2-1; D possibly uses TRBD1 or TRBD2 (5 bases each). The CDR3 runs to 13 residues. The V end lost 6 bases, the J end lost 4 bases, and 13 bases lay between the germline ends. Germline V gene lookup returns CDR1 SQVTM and CDR2 ANQGSEA. CDR3 region: CSVQGAVYNEQFF. The CDR3 DNA reads as TGCAGCGTGCAGGGAGCAGTGTACAATGAGCAGTTCTTC.

The V gene is TRBV7-9, the J gene TRBJ2-7; 7 bases align to TRBD1. Germline lookup yields CDR1 SEHNR and CDR2 FQNEAQ (reference sequence). Germline trimming cut 1 base from V and 3 bases from J; bases unmatched to any gene: 6. This CDR3 is built from 15 residues. The CDR3 region has the DNA TGTGCCAGCAGCTTAGGATTCACAGGGGACTACGAGCAGTACTTC. It codes for CASSLGFTGDYEQYF.

CDR3 sequence: CASSPHGTGVEDGANVLTF. As DNA, the CDR3 is TGTGCCAGTAGTCCCCACGGGACAGGGGTGGAAGATGGGGCCAACGTCCTGACTTTC. The V and J genes are TRBV19 and TRBJ2-6; 10 positions match TRBD1. The CDR3 has 19 amino acids. Germline-derived CDR1 and CDR2 are LNHDA and SQIVND (reference sequence). V dropped 5 bases and J dropped 3; count of bases not matched to a gene: 13.

This rearrangement joins TRBV30 to TRBJ2-7; TRBD2 might be the D (6 bases). CDR3 size: 11 residues. With 6 bases removed from V and 4 bases from J, the gap between germline ends came to 10 bases. Germline V gene lookup returns CDR1 GTSNPN and CDR2 SVGIG (reference sequence). CDR3 nucleotides: TGTGCCTGCCACCGGGGGTACGAGCAGTACTTC. This encodes CACHRGYEQYF.

This sequence joins TRBV30 and TRBJ2-1; weak D call: TRBD2 (6 bases). The CDR3 runs to 18 residues. From germline, CDR1 is GTSNPN and CDR2 SVGIG (reference sequence). The V gene lost 2 bases and the J gene lost 4 bases, with 24 bases spanning the gap. The CDR3 loop is CAWSWYSSGGAKYNEQFF. The CDR3 region has the DNA TGTGCCTGGAGTTGGTATTCTTCTGGCGGGGCCAAGTACAATGAGCAGTTCTTC.

This clone was counted once. This rearrangement joins TRBV7-3 to TRBJ2-1; D is possibly TRBD2 (5 bases). The CDR3 length is 14 residues. The V and J ends lost 7 bases and 7 bases respectively, with 17 bases between them. Germline CDR1 SGHTA, CDR2 FQGTGA. The CDR3 region is CASTPREGENEQFF. The CDR3, as DNA: TGTGCCAGCACCCCTCGAGAGGGTGAAAATGAGCAGTTCTTC.

The J gene is TRBJ2-6, the V gene TRBV4-1; D is uncertain. V was trimmed by 1 base and J by 0 bases, leaving 13 bases between them. CDR3 length equals 18 residues. CDR1 and CDR2 (germline): MGHRA, YSYEKL. The CDR3 spells CASSQVSGRSSGANVLTF. CDR3 DNA sequence: TGCGCCAGCAGCCAAGTTTCCGGACGGAGCTCTGGGGCCAACGTCCTGACTTTC.

CDR3 sequence reads: CASSPRGAGANVLTF. In DNA, the CDR3 is TGTGCCAGCAGCCCTAGGGGGGCTGGGGCCAACGTCCTGACTTTC. The rearrangement joins TRBV9 to TRBJ2-6, with D perhaps TRBD1 or TRBD2 (6 bases each). The CDR3 totals 15 residues. V gave up 4 bases and J gave up 2 bases, with 10 bases separating them. CDR1 is SGDLS, CDR2 YYNGEE, per germline.

V usage is TRBV4-1 and J usage is TRBJ1-1; a weak D match, TRBD1 (5 bases). Per the germline V gene, CDR1 is MGHRA and CDR2 is YSYEKL. V was pared by 4 bases and J by 6 bases, with 18 bases between. This CDR3 contains 15 residues. In DNA form, the CDR3 reads TGCGCCAGCAGCCTAGTGACCGGGGCCGGGGCTGAAGCTTTCTTT. Protein sequence: CASSLVTGAGAEAFF.

The CDR3 DNA reads as TGTGCCAGCAGTGGGGCGTCGAACACCGGGGAGCTGTTTTTT. It translates to CASSGASNTGELFF. This chain uses TRBV28 with TRBJ2-2; TRBD1 might be the D (5 bases). From germline, CDR1 is MDHEN and CDR2 SYDVKM. The length of the CDR3 is 14 residues. V lost 5 bases to trimming and J lost 0 bases, with 7 bases between them.

The genes are TRBV9 and TRBJ2-1; TRBD2 might be the D (6 bases). Germline CDR1 reads SGDLS; CDR2 reads YYNGEE. The CDR3 extends over 15 amino acids. Trimming removed 3 bases from V and 7 bases from J, with 17 bases in between. Here the CDR3 reads CASSAGRVVVNEQFF. The CDR3 DNA sequence: TGTGCCAGCAGCGCCGGGAGAGTGGTGGTAAATGAGCAGTTCTTC.

The chain combines TRBV19 with TRBJ2-5, with no clear D. This CDR3 is built from 14 residues. Germline V gene data show CDR1 as LNHDA and CDR2 as SQIVND (reference sequence). Trimming shortened V by 3 bases and J by 0 bases, and 8 bases separated the two germline ends. CDR3 bases: TGTGCCAGTAGTATTTCATCGTACCAAGAGACCCAGTACTTC. Translated: CASSISSYQETQYF.

The gene calls are TRBV5-1 and TRBJ2-5; 9 bases align to TRBD2. V was pared by 0 bases and J by 4 bases, with 13 bases of the junction left unmatched. The V gene's germline CDR1 is SGHRS and CDR2 YFSETQ. CDR3 length: 18 amino acids. The CDR3 here is CASSLDGGRAVERETQYF. The CDR3 bases are TGCGCCAGCAGCTTGGACGGCGGGAGGGCTGTTGAACGAGAGACCCAGTACTTC.

The chain couples TRBV27 to TRBJ1-2; TRBD1 is a possible D gene (6 bases). CDR1 and CDR2 from the germline V gene are MNHEY and SMNVEV (reference sequence). The CDR3 consists of 14 residues. V lost 7 bases and J lost 7, with 19 bases in between. CDR3 bases: TGTGCCAGCACCCAAGGGGGGGGTCTCGGTGGCTACACCTTC. This codes for CASTQGGGLGGYTF.

The rearrangement joins TRBV1 to TRBJ2-1; the table's D call TRBD2 went unverified against the DNA. TRBV1 is shown as a pseudogene. The CDR3 loop spans 19 amino acids. In nucleotides, the CDR3 is TGCACCAGCAGCCATCGCACCCCCAGCGGGAGCCCTCAGCACAATGAGCAGTTCTTC. Its translation is CTSSHRTPSGSPQHNEQFF.

A note on this clone: The same CDR3 can be traced to other DNA sequences in this sample. V usage is TRBV7-8 and J usage is TRBJ2-1, with 8 bases that match TRBD2. CDR3 length: 15 residues. Germline V gives CDR1 SGHVS, CDR2 FQNEAQ. V was clipped by 5 bases and J by 3 bases; unmatched bases: 6. In nucleotides, the CDR3 is TGTGCCAGCAGCCCTACGAGCGGGAGCTACAATGAGCAGTTCTTC. Translation gives CASSPTSGSYNEQFF.

This sequence joins TRBV6-6 and TRBJ2-5, with D unresolved. CDR3 length: 11 residues. Trimming cost V 7 bases and J 4 bases, with 7 bases left between them. Germline values: CDR1 MNHNY, CDR2 SVGAGI (reference sequence). The CDR3 DNA follows: TGTGCCAGCAAGTGGGGAGAGACCCAGTACTTC. It encodes CASKWGETQYF.

The CDR3 spells CASSLPPPGVDNEQFF. CDR3 nucleotide sequence: TGTGCCAGCAGCTTACCTCCTCCCGGGGTTGACAATGAGCAGTTCTTC. V gene TRBV7-6 combines with J gene TRBJ2-1; a weak D match, TRBD2 (5 bases). V gave up 2 bases and J gave up 5 bases, with 16 bases separating them. Germline values: CDR1 SGHVS, CDR2 FNYEAQ. The CDR3 totals 16 residues.

This clone has only one observation. The chain recombines TRBV7-2 with TRBJ2-2; 7 nucleotides align to TRBD2. The J segment lost 5 bases and the V segment lost 0 bases, leaving 3 bases of the junction unmatched. CDR3 length: 15 amino acids. Germline loops: CDR1 SGHTA, CDR2 FQGNSA. The CDR3 bases are TGTGCCAGCAGCTTAGCGGGAGGGCCTACCGGGGAGCTGTTTTTT. It translates to CASSLAGGPTGELFF.